These T cell receptor beta chains were read from a single sample in a study of cytomegalovirus exposure and HLA in healthy donors. Measured with immunoSEQ multiplex PCR; TCRdb has only the in-frame clones, and not every one. The sample comprises around 150,000 clones, approximately 81% of which are singletons, and 1.9% rests with the top ten. The sequencing input was PBMCs. Receptors originate from a man aged 18-30 years in good health and CMV-seronegative. CDR3s include the opening cysteine and the closing phenylalanine or tryptophan. A D gene is named only where the DNA matches it firmly. Clone size is shown for a subset of rows, as once, few, many or a class of expanded clone.

v_call,clone_size,j_call,d_call,cdr3_aa,cdr3_nt
TRBV7-2,-,TRBJ1-2,-,CASSLAGAYGYTF,TGTGCCAGCAGCTTAGCAGGGGCTTATGGCTACACCTTC
TRBV7-9,-,TRBJ2-2,-,CASSSRTTGELFF,TGTGCCAGCAGCTCCCGAACTACCGGGGAGCTGTTTTTT
TRBV4-1,-,TRBJ1-1,TRBD1,CASSQEGDRDTEAFF,TGCGCCAGCAGCCAAGAAGGGGACAGGGACACTGAAGCTTTCTTT
TRBV11-2,-,TRBJ2-7,-,CASRTLGGRERHEQYF,TGTGCCAGCAGGACGCTAGGGGGACGCGAACGGCACGAGCAGTACTTC
TRBV19,once,TRBJ1-2,TRBD1,CASSRDRLPFYGYTF,TGTGCCAGTAGCCGGGACAGACTCCCCTTTTATGGCTACACCTTC
TRBV11-1,-,TRBJ2-7,TRBD2,CASSLASGGAARYEQYF,TGTGCCAGCAGCTTAGCCAGCGGGGGGGCCGCCAGGTACGAGCAGTACTTC
TRBV10-3,-,TRBJ2-7,-,CAISVQGRDEQYF,TGTGCCATCAGTGTTCAGGGTAGGGACGAGCAGTACTTC
TRBV14,-,TRBJ2-7,-,CASSPYPAATYEQYF,TGTGCCAGCAGCCCTTACCCAGCGGCGACCTACGAGCAGTACTTC
TRBV7-9,-,TRBJ2-2,-,CSSSPPVFMELFF,TGTTCCAGCAGCCCACCGGTATTTATGGAGCTGTTTTTT
TRBV9,-,TRBJ2-3,TRBD2,CASSGSGRPVDTQYF,TGTGCCAGCAGCGGAAGCGGGAGGCCGGTAGATACGCAGTATTTT
TRBV18,-,TRBJ2-7,TRBD1,CASSPPGTGAYEQYF,TGTGCCAGCTCACCACCGGGGACAGGGGCCTACGAGCAGTACTTC
TRBV18,-,TRBJ1-2,TRBD1,CASSPADRAYYGYTF,TGTGCCAGCTCACCGGCGGACAGGGCTTACTATGGCTACACCTTC
TRBV16,-,TRBJ1-6,-,CASRGGAGNSPLHF,TGTGCCAGCAGGGGGGGGGCCGGGAATTCACCCCTCCACTTT
TRBV28,-,TRBJ2-5,-,CASSLSSRLQETQYF,TGTGCCAGCAGTTTGTCGAGCCGCCTCCAAGAGACCCAGTACTTC
TRBV28,-,TRBJ2-7,-,CASSSRKQQGGEQYF,TGTGCCAGCAGTTCCCGGAAGCAACAAGGGGGCGAGCAGTACTTC
TRBV2,-,TRBJ2-7,-,CASSPTALSYEQYF,TGTGCCAGCAGTCCTACAGCTCTCTCCTACGAGCAGTACTTC
TRBV28,-,TRBJ2-1,-,CASSLRSNEQFF,TGTGCCAGCAGTTTGAGAAGTAATGAGCAGTTCTTC
TRBV7-9,-,TRBJ2-3,-,CASSLEGWGWSTDTQYF,TGTGCCAGCAGCTTAGAGGGGTGGGGCTGGAGCACAGATACGCAGTATTTT
TRBV5-6,few,TRBJ1-6,TRBD1,CASSSSRDRENSPLHF,TGTGCCAGCAGCTCAAGTAGGGACAGGGAGAATTCACCCCTCCACTTT
TRBV7-3,-,TRBJ2-5,-,CASSRGVQETQYF,TGTGCCAGCAGCAGGGGCGTCCAAGAGACCCAGTACTTC
TRBV18,-,TRBJ2-7,-,CASSPLGRSQYEQYF,TGTGCCAGCTCACCTCTAGGCCGGTCTCAGTACGAGCAGTACTTC
TRBV14,-,TRBJ1-4,-,CASSHYRGEKLFF,TGTGCCAGCAGCCACTACCGGGGGGAAAAACTGTTTTTT
TRBV4-3,-,TRBJ2-7,TRBD1,CASSFSATGETYEQYF,TGCGCCAGCAGCTTCTCGGCGACAGGGGAGACCTACGAGCAGTACTTC
TRBV28,-,TRBJ1-3,TRBD1,CASSLKGTESPAARNTIYF,TGTGCCAGCAGTTTAAAAGGGACAGAATCCCCCGCGGCTAGAAACACCATATATTTT
TRBV27,-,TRBJ2-7,-,CASSSRLDGYEQYF,TGTGCCAGCAGTTCCCGTCTAGACGGCTACGAGCAGTACTTC
TRBV19,-,TRBJ1-2,-,CASSMGTSKGYYGYTF,TGTGCCAGTAGTATGGGAACCTCAAAGGGGTACTATGGCTACACCTTC
TRBV4-3,-,TRBJ2-1,TRBD1,CASSQGQGGYNEQFF,TGCGCCAGCAGCCAAGGACAGGGTGGTTACAATGAGCAGTTCTTC
TRBV7-3,-,TRBJ2-3,-,CASSLRIGGAGTDTQYF,TGTGCCAGCAGCCTTAGAATTGGCGGGGCGGGCACAGATACGCAGTATTTT
TRBV18,-,TRBJ2-7,-,CASSPGLEQYF,TGTGCCAGCTCACCAGGGCTCGAGCAGTACTTC
TRBV2,-,TRBJ2-2,-,CASKRNTGELFF,TGTGCCAGCAAGAGGAACACCGGGGAGCTGTTTTTT
TRBV6-5,-,TRBJ1-2,-,CASSQAYGYTF,TGTGCCAGCTCCCAGGCCTATGGCTACACCTTC
TRBV5-6,once,TRBJ1-2,-,CASSLDLSPVGGIYYGYTF,TGTGCCAGCAGCTTGGACCTCTCCCCGGTGGGGGGGATTTACTATGGCTACACCTTC
TRBV7-8,-,TRBJ2-7,TRBD2,CASSPIAGSYEQYF,TGTGCCAGCAGCCCAATAGCGGGTTCCTACGAGCAGTACTTC
TRBV29-1,-,TRBJ2-3,-,CSVQGAFVAGGPPSTDTQYF,TGCAGCGTCCAGGGGGCTTTTGTGGCGGGAGGGCCCCCTAGCACAGATACGCAGTATTTT
TRBV4-2,-,TRBJ2-5,TRBD2,CASSPRVAGGRGETQYF,TGTGCCAGCAGCCCCCGGGTAGCGGGGGGGCGAGGTGAGACCCAGTACTTC
TRBV5-1,-,TRBJ2-1,-,CASSKGGSYNEQFF,TGCGCCAGCAGCAAAGGGGGCTCCTACAATGAGCAGTTCTTC
TRBV7-3,few,TRBJ2-1,TRBD2,CASSLRGGLSYNEQFF,TGTGCCAGCAGCTTACGGGGGGGGCTAAGCTACAATGAGCAGTTCTTC
TRBV19,few,TRBJ1-5,-,CASTAGGAWQPQHF,TGTGCCAGTACCGCGGGGGGGGCTTGGCAGCCCCAGCATTTT
TRBV7-2,-,TRBJ2-1,-,CASSRRGSNEQFF,TGTGCCAGCAGCAGGAGAGGGAGCAATGAGCAGTTCTTC
TRBV28,-,TRBJ1-6,-,CASRTGSYNSPLHF,TGTGCCAGCAGAACAGGCTCCTATAATTCACCCCTCCACTTT
TRBV7-9,-,TRBJ1-3,-,CASSIDRPRDSGNTIYF,TGTGCCAGCAGCATTGACAGGCCTCGCGACTCTGGAAACACCATATATTTT
TRBV6-6,once,TRBJ1-4,-,CASSYDSEKLFF,TGTGCCAGCAGTTACGACAGCGAAAAACTGTTTTTT
TRBV5-4,-,TRBJ1-2,-,CASSFPQLYGYTF,TGTGCCAGCAGCTTTCCCCAACTCTATGGCTACACCTTC
TRBV4-2,-,TRBJ2-1,TRBD2,CASSQDRRGGRNEQFF,TGTGCCAGCAGCCAAGATAGGCGGGGGGGCCGCAATGAGCAGTTCTTC
TRBV19,-,TRBJ1-4,TRBD1,CASSEPDRTTNEKLFF,TGTGCCAGTAGCGAACCGGACAGGACGACTAATGAAAAACTGTTTTTT
TRBV29-1,-,TRBJ2-7,-,CSVGGGTYEQYF,TGCAGCGTTGGTGGCGGGACCTACGAGCAGTACTTC
TRBV9,-,TRBJ2-3,-,CASSEEGSTDTQYF,TGTGCCAGCAGCGAGGAGGGGAGCACAGATACGCAGTATTTT
TRBV27,-,TRBJ2-2,-,CASSFEVNTGELFF,TGTGCCAGCAGTTTCGAGGTTAACACCGGGGAGCTGTTTTTT
TRBV5-6,-,TRBJ1-5,-,CASSLGPQKSNQPQHF,TGTGCCAGCAGCTTGGGTCCCCAGAAGAGCAATCAGCCCCAGCATTTT
TRBV2,-,TRBJ2-1,TRBD2,CASNQREGYNEQFF,TGTGCCAGCAACCAGCGGGAGGGATACAATGAGCAGTTCTTC
TRBV28,few,TRBJ2-7,-,CASRRGQGGHEQYF,TGTGCCAGCAGAAGGGGGCAGGGAGGACACGAGCAGTACTTC